The sequence of this T cell receptor beta chain was determined in a study of metastatic and nonmetastatic thyroid tumors. Study-level background: Repertoires from malignant and benign thyroid patients were compared across blood and tumor or nodule tissue. Findings and caveats of the study: In both blood and tumor samples, TCR beta diversity was reported significantly higher for malignant than benign nodules.

This clone was seen ten or more times. Its antigen is not known. Nobody among the patients had been given any treatment before thyroid surgery. Trimming pared 4 bases from V and 3 bases from J, leaving 10 bases between. CDR1 is MNHEY and CDR2 is SVGEGT in the germline V gene. This CDR3 is 14 amino acids long. Authors' processing steps: It was from CDR3 differences across clinicopathological groups that a distant-metastasis classifier for papillary thyroid cancer was built. TCRdb called clones again from the PCR reads with MiXCR. TCRdb, not the original authors, processed these V and J calls. The data show some 93,000 clones, approximately 11% seen once.

The V and J genes are TRBV6-2 or TRBV6-3 and TRBJ2-1, with a weak D call TRBD1 (5 bases). The TCR was taken from a female donor with papillary thyroid cancer or a benign thyroid nodule (not recorded which). Some clones in this sample may be carry-over from other donors' samples. Sequenced input: blood. CDR3 nucleotide sequence: TGTGCCAGCAGTTTGCCAGGGAACTACAATGAGCAGTTCTTC. Encoded protein: CASSLPGNYNEQFF.